This TCR beta chain is drawn from a study of T cell responses to AZD1222 COVID-19 vaccine. Repertoires were generated with immunoSEQ multiplex PCR, while TCRdb's copy carries only in-frame clones and drops some. The repertoire has about 19,000 clones, roughly 79% of them found once; the top ten carry 21%. Study-level points and caveats: Females made up more of the donors, who were largely white British, and clonal diversity may have come out too low. Sampled repertoires all dated from after the peak T cell response. Elevations in Spike-specific TCR breadth and depth followed administration of two AZD1222 doses.

The CDR3 has 15 residues. Germline V lookup: CDR1 SGHDT, CDR2 YYEEEE. With 4 bases clipped from V and 0 bases from J, the junction kept 7 bases outside the gene matches. Combined were second doses at about 4 or about 12 weeks. As for this clone: Its antigen is not identified.

V gene TRBV5-6 combines with J gene TRBJ2-7; TRBD1 aligns across 7 bases. Sequenced here: peripheral blood, sampled 28 days after the second AZD1222 dose. The TCR sequence derives from an adult who received the AZD1222 COVID-19 vaccine. CDR3 bases: TGTGCCAGCAGCCTACAGGGGATGGGCTCCTACGAGCAGTACTTC. Its protein product is CASSLQGMGSYEQYF.